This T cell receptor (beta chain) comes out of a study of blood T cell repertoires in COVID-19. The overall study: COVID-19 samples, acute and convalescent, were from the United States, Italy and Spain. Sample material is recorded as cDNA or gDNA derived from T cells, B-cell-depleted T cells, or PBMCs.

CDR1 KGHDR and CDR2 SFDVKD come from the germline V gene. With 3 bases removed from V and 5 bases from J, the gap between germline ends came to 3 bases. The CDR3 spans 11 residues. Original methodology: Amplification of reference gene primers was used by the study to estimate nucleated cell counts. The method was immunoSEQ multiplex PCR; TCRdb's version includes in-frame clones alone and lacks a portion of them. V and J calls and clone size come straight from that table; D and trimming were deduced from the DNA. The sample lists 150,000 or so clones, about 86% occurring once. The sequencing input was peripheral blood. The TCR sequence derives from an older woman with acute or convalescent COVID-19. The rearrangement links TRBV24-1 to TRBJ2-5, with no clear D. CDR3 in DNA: TGTGCCACCAGTGATCTGGAGACCCAGTACTTC. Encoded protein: CATSDLETQYF.